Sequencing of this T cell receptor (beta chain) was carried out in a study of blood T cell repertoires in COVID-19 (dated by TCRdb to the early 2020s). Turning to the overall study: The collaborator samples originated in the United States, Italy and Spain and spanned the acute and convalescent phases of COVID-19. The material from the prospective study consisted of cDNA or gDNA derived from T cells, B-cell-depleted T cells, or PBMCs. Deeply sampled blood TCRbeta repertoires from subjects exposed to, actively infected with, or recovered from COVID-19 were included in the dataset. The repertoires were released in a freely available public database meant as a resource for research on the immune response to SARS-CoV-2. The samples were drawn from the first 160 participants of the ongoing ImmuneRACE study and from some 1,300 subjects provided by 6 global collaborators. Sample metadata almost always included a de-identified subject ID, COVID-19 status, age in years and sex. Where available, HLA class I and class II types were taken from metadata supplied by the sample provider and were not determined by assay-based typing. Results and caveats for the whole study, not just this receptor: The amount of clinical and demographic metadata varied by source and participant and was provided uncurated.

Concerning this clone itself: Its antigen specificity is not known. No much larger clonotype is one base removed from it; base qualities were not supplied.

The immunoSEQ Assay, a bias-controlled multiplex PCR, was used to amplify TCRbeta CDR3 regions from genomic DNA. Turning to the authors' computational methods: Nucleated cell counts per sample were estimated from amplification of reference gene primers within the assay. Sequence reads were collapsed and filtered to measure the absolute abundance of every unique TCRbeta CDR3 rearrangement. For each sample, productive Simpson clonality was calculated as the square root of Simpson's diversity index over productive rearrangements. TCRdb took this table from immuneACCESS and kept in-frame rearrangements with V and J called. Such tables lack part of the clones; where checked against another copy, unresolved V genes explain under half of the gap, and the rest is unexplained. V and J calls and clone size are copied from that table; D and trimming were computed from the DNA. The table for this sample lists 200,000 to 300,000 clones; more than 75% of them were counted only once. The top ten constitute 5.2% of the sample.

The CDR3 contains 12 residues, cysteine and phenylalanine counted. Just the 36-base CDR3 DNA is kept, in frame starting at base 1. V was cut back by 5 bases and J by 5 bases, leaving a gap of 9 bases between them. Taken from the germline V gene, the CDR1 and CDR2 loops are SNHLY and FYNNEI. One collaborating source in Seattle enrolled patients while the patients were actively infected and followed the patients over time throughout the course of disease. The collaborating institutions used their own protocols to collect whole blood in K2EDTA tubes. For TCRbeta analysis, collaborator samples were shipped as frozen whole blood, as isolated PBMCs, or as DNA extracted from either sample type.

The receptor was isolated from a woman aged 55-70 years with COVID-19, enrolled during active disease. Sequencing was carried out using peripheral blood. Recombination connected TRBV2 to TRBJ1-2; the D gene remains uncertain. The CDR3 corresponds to CASSPDLYGYTF. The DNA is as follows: TGTGCCAGCAGTCCCGACTTATATGGCTACACCTTC.